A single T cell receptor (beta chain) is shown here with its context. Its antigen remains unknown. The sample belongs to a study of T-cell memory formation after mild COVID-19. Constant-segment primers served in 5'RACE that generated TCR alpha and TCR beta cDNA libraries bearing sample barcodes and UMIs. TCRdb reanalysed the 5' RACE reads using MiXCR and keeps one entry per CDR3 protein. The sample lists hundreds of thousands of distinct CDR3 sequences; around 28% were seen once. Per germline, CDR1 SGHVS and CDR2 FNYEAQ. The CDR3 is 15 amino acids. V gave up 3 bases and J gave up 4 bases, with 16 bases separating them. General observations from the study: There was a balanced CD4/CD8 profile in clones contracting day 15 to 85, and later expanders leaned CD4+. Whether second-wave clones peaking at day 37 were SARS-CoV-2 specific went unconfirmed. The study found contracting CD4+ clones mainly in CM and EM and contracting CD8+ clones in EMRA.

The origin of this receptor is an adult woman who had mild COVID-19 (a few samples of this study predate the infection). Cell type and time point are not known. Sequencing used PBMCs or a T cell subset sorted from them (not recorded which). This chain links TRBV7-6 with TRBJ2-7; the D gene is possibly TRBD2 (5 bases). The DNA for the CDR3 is TGTGCCAGCAGCTTCGAAGCGGAACCCCAGTACGAGCAGTACTTC. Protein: CASSFEAEPQYEQYF.